The 26 T cell receptor beta chains given below trace back to one sample, sequenced in a study of T cell changes during pregnancy in multiple sclerosis. Sequenced by immunoSEQ multiplex PCR; TCRdb stores in-frame clones only, minus some. The profile shows around 50,000 clones, about 90% of them singletons. Source: CD4+ T cells from peripheral blood mononuclear cells, taken after pregnancy. These receptors originate from a female donor in good health, enrolled as a control in a pregnancy study.

The chain carries TRBV10-3 and TRBJ2-7; TRBD2 is a possible D gene (7 bases). Germline assignment: CDR1 ENHRY and CDR2 SYGVKD. V lost 2 bases and J 7 bases, leaving 12 bases between the germline ends. The CDR3 spans 13 residues. The CDR3: CAISERGADEQYF. CDR3 DNA: TGTGCCATCAGTGAGCGGGGGGCGGATGAGCAGTACTTC.

V is TRBV11-2 and J is TRBJ1-1; the match to TRBD1 covers 10 bases. V lost 5 bases to trimming and J lost 4 bases; unmatched junction nucleotides: 10. The V gene's germline CDR1 is SGHAT and CDR2 FQNNGV. This CDR3 has 16 amino acids. This chain's CDR3 is CASSPRDRGITTEAFF. The CDR3 DNA follows: TGTGCCAGCAGCCCCCGGGACAGGGGCATTACCACTGAAGCTTTCTTT. Full variable domain (remainder filled in from reference TRBV11-2 and TRBJ1-1): EAGVAQSPRYKIIEKRQSVAFWCNPISGHATLYWYQQILGQGPKLLIQFQNNGVVDDSQLPKDRFSAERLKGVDSTLKIQPAKLEDSAVYLCASSPRDRGITTEAFFGQGTRLTVV.

The V call is TRBV5-1, the J call TRBJ1-3; tentatively, D is TRBD1 (6 bases). V was cut by 0 bases and J by 4 bases, with 11 bases left in between. The CDR3 runs to 15 residues. Germline V CDR1 and CDR2: SGHRS, YFSETQ. The CDR3 DNA reads as TGCGCCAGCAGCTTGGGACAGGCCCTGGGAAACACCATATATTTT. Translating it yields CASSLGQALGNTIYF.

The V and J genes are TRBV13 and TRBJ2-7; perhaps TRBD1 as D (5 bases). The V end lost 6 bases, the J end lost 3 bases, and 12 bases lay between the germline ends. The CDR3 extends over 13 amino acids. Germline values: CDR1 PRHDT, CDR2 FYEKMQ (reference sequence). CDR3 in DNA: TGTGCCAGCAGGTTAACAGGACGCTACGAGCAGTACTTC. It yields the protein CASRLTGRYEQYF.

The chain has TRBV30 and TRBJ1-6; 7 nucleotides agree with TRBD1. V shed 7 bases, J shed 5 bases, and the junction held 5 bases outside the gene matches. The CDR3 is made up of 13 amino acids. Per germline, CDR1 GTSNPN and CDR2 SVGIG (reference sequence). The CDR3 region is CAFRDRNNSPLHF. The CDR3, as DNA: TGTGCCTTCCGGGACAGAAATAATTCACCCCTCCACTTT.

The chain recombines TRBV6-1 with TRBJ2-2, with 8 bases lining up with TRBD1. This CDR3 spans 18 amino acids. V trimming: 4 bases; J trimming: 0 bases; junction bases outside the gene matches: 10. Germline lookup yields CDR1 MNHNS and CDR2 SASEGT. CDR3 sequence: CASSASWAGGANTGELFF. The CDR3 DNA follows: TGTGCCAGCAGTGCCAGCTGGGCAGGGGGCGCGAACACCGGGGAGCTGTTTTTT.

V is TRBV5-1 and J is TRBJ2-7, with 7 bases lining up with TRBD1. J gave up 2 bases and V 6 bases, and 8 bases lay outside the gene matches. Germline loops: CDR1 SGHRS, CDR2 YFSETQ. The CDR3 runs 14 residues. The CDR3 region is CASNTGESPYEQYF. The CDR3, as DNA: TGCGCCAGCAACACAGGGGAGAGTCCCTACGAGCAGTACTTC.

V and J are TRBV30 and TRBJ1-3; tentative D call: TRBD1 (6 bases). From germline, CDR1 is GTSNPN and CDR2 SVGIG (reference sequence). The V end was cut by 0 bases, the J end by 4 bases, with 13 bases between. CDR3 length: 15 residues. CDR3 region: CAWSVARGMGNTIYF. DNA of the CDR3: TGTGCCTGGAGTGTTGCCAGGGGCATGGGAAACACCATATATTTT.

V gene TRBV27 combines with J gene TRBJ2-3, with TRBD1 identical over 7 bases. Germline CDR1 is MNHEY and CDR2 is SMNVEV (reference sequence). The CDR3 is 16 amino acids. V trimming: 3 bases; J trimming: 5 bases; junction bases outside the gene matches: 11. The CDR3 here is CASSLTGQLWGDTQYF. CDR3 DNA sequence: TGTGCCAGCAGTTTGACAGGGCAATTGTGGGGAGATACGCAGTATTTT.

This rearrangement joins TRBV18 to TRBJ1-3; 9 bases line up with TRBD1. V lost 5 bases to trimming and J lost 8 bases; unmatched junction nucleotides: 13. The germline V gene has CDR1 KGHSH and CDR2 LQKENI. This CDR3 is 16 amino acids long. The CDR3 spells CASSAKPGTGMHTIYF. The CDR3 DNA reads TGTGCCAGCTCAGCAAAGCCGGGGACAGGGATGCACACCATATATTTT.

The rearrangement links TRBV19 to TRBJ2-1; D gene unclear. Trimming removed 3 bases at V and 4 bases at J, with 13 bases between. The CDR3 loop spans 15 amino acids. Germline CDR1 is LNHDA and CDR2 is SQIVND (reference sequence). In DNA form, the CDR3 reads TGTGCCAGTAGTATTCGCCCACTGAATTACAATGAGCAGTTCTTC. Protein sequence: CASSIRPLNYNEQFF.

The chain has TRBV19 and TRBJ1-1; D call uncertain. Germline V gives CDR1 LNHDA, CDR2 SQIVND (reference sequence). The CDR3 has 13 amino acids. Trimming cost V 2 bases and J 4 bases, with 8 bases left between them. The CDR3 spells CASSILRSTEAFF. Here the CDR3 DNA reads TGTGCCAGTAGTATACTAAGGAGCACTGAAGCTTTCTTT.

The chain couples TRBV7-3 to TRBJ2-1; tentatively, D is TRBD2 (6 bases). Germline V lookup: CDR1 SGHTA, CDR2 FQGTGA. V shed 5 bases and J shed 6 bases, with 14 bases lying between them. The CDR3 is 14 amino acids. CDR3 protein: CASSPSAGTNEQFF. The CDR3 DNA is TGTGCCAGCAGCCCGTCGGCGGGGACCAATGAGCAGTTCTTC.

The rearrangement joins TRBV7-9 to TRBJ2-7, with 8 positions matching TRBD1. V was clipped by 3 bases and J by 0 bases; unmatched bases: 7. This CDR3 is 16 amino acids long. The germline gives CDR1 SEHNR, CDR2 FQNEAQ (reference sequence). In DNA, the CDR3 is TGTGCCAGCAGCTTTGGGTTCGGACAGGGCTCCTACGAGCAGTACTTC. Residues: CASSFGFGQGSYEQYF.

The chain has TRBV29-1 and TRBJ1-2; 9 bases fit TRBD1. The CDR3 has 13 residues. J was trimmed by 8 bases and V by 5 bases; bases with no gene match: 9. Looked up from germline, CDR1 is SQVTM and CDR2 is ANQGSEA. Written as DNA, the CDR3 is TGCAGCGTTAATATAGGGACAGGGTACGGCTACACCTTC. Translating gives CSVNIGTGYGYTF.

A single count supports this clone. The gene calls are TRBV10-3 and TRBJ1-6, with 10 nucleotides matching TRBD1. The CDR3 extends over 14 amino acids. CDR1 is ENHRY, CDR2 SYGVKD, per germline. J gave up 9 bases and V 3 bases, and 2 bases lay outside the gene matches. The DNA for the CDR3 is TGTGCCATCAGTGACCGGGACAGGGGTTCACCCCTCCACTTT. Translation gives CAISDRDRGSPLHF.

This chain connects TRBV19 to TRBJ1-2, with 8 bases fitting TRBD1. Germline CDR1 is LNHDA and CDR2 is SQIVND (reference sequence). This CDR3 comprises 16 residues. Losses at the gene ends were 7 bases for V and 7 bases for J; bases not matched to a gene: 17. Here the CDR3 DNA reads TGTGCCAGTAAGGATGGGACAGGCGTTTACTGGGGTGGCTACACCTTC. Amino acids: CASKDGTGVYWGGYTF.

The CDR3 sequence: CASSLAGRGDNEQFF. CDR3 sequence (DNA): TGTGCCAGCAGCTTAGCGGGGAGGGGGGACAATGAGCAGTTCTTC. V and J are TRBV7-6 and TRBJ2-1; tentative D call: TRBD2 (7 bases). Germline V gene sequence: CDR1 SGHVS, CDR2 FNYEAQ. V gave up 0 bases and J gave up 5 bases, with 11 bases separating them. This CDR3 contains 15 residues.

In this sample, this clone turned up once. This chain links TRBV7-2 with TRBJ2-1; 15 nucleotides line up with TRBD2. The germline V gene has CDR1 SGHTA and CDR2 FQGNSA. This CDR3 is 18 amino acids long. The V segment lost 4 bases and the J segment 9 bases; nucleotides outside the gene matches: 13. CDR3 DNA: TGTGCCAGCAGCTCTGTGAAGGGGGGGACTAGCGGGAGGACTGAGCAGTTCTTC. Its protein is CASSSVKGGTSGRTEQFF.

This chain links TRBV5-6 with TRBJ2-7; D unclear. CDR1 and CDR2 (germline): SGHDT, YYEEEE. CDR3 size: 11 residues. Trimming removed 0 bases at V and 6 bases at J, with 4 bases between. The CDR3 loop reads CASSLGGEQYF. In DNA form, the CDR3 reads TGTGCCAGCAGCTTGGGCGGCGAGCAGTACTTC.

The V and J genes are TRBV25-1 and TRBJ1-6; 7 nucleotides align to TRBD1. V was clipped by 1 base and J by 8 bases; unmatched bases: 5. This CDR3 spans 15 amino acids. Germline assignment: CDR1 MGHDK and CDR2 SYGVNS. The CDR3 reads CASSELTGSDSPLHF. Here the CDR3 DNA reads TGTGCCAGCAGTGAATTGACAGGGTCCGATTCACCCCTCCACTTT.

The J gene is TRBJ2-7, the V gene TRBV6-6, with 7 bases identical to TRBD1. With 7 bases clipped from V and 6 bases from J, the junction kept 9 bases outside the gene matches. Germline CDR1 and CDR2: MNHNY and SVGAGI (reference sequence). This CDR3 region has 13 residues. CDR3 sequence: CASTDLYRGEQYF. CDR3 nucleotides: TGTGCCAGCACCGACCTTTACAGGGGCGAGCAGTACTTC.

The chain couples TRBV9 to TRBJ1-1; 9 nucleotides match TRBD1. The germline V gene has CDR1 SGDLS and CDR2 YYNGEE. V gave up 6 bases and J gave up 5 bases; unmatched junction bases: 8. CDR3 size: 14 residues. The CDR3 loop is CASNIQGAGTEAFF. The CDR3 coding sequence is TGTGCCAGCAACATACAGGGGGCAGGAACTGAAGCTTTCTTT.

This chain joins TRBV9 and TRBJ2-5, with TRBD2 matching 14 bases. The germline V gene encodes CDR1 SGDLS and CDR2 YYNGEE. The junction had 8 bases not matched to a gene; V was cut back by 4 bases and J by 3 bases. The CDR3 consists of 17 residues. For the CDR3, the DNA is TGTGCCAGCAGCCAACCTCCGGGACTAGCGGGAGAAGAGACCCAGTACTTC. Its translation: CASSQPPGLAGEETQYF.

The chain has TRBV11-2 and TRBJ2-3; perhaps TRBD2 as D (5 bases). V was clipped by 2 bases and J by 4 bases, with 7 bases between them. CDR1 is SGHAT and CDR2 is FQNNGV in the germline V gene. The CDR3 length is 13 residues. CDR3 sequence reads: CASSLRGADTQYF. The CDR3 DNA follows: TGTGCCAGCAGCTTACGGGGAGCAGATACGCAGTATTTT.

The V and J genes are TRBV6-6 and TRBJ1-3; TRBD1 matches 7 bases. This CDR3 region has 14 residues. V was pared by 2 bases and J by 7 bases, with 5 bases of the junction left unmatched. The germline CDR1 and CDR2 sequences are MNHNY and SVGAGI (reference sequence). The CDR3 loop is CASSYDREGNTIYF. CDR3 bases: TGTGCCAGCAGTTACGACAGGGAAGGGAACACCATATATTTT.